What follows are 30 T cell receptor beta chains derived from one specimen sequenced in a study of blood T cells in healthy people across ages. For the second PCR, which ran for about 6 to 12 cycles, a sample-barcoded 5' primer and a J-beta primer mix were used. Each CDR3 protein is one row after TCRdb ran MiXCR on the 5' RACE reads. The sample shows more than 1,000,000 distinct CDR3 sequences, roughly 24% of them seen only once. These sequences were also reported in another study, on T cells of mothers and their children.

The sequenced material came from blood. The receptors shown here come from a girl aged 2-10 years in good health.

Only a few counts were recorded for this clonotype. The V and J genes are TRBV25-1 and TRBJ1-6, with D possibly being TRBD1 (6 bases). Germline CDR1 reads MGHDK; CDR2 reads SYGVNS. CDR3 length: 15 amino acids. V was pared by 1 base and J by 7 bases, with 11 bases between. CDR3 DNA: TGTGCCAGCAGTGAATCATTAGGACAGAATTCACCCCTCCACTTT. Translation: CASSESLGQNSPLHF.

The V and J genes are TRBV10-1 and TRBJ2-2; no firm D call. The germline CDR1 and CDR2 sequences are WNHNN and SYGVQD (reference sequence). The CDR3 covers 13 residues. The V end lost 6 bases, the J end lost 8 bases, and 13 bases lay between the germline ends. The CDR3 loop is CASRDDSAGELFF. The CDR3 DNA reads as TGCGCCAGCAGGGACGACTCAGCTGGGGAGCTGTTTTTT.

The chain is built from TRBV20-1 and TRBJ2-5; TRBD1 matches 8 bases. J lost 5 bases, V lost 6 bases, and 5 bases had no gene match. Germline values: CDR1 DFQATT, CDR2 SNEGSKA (reference sequence). There are 12 residues in the CDR3. The CDR3 DNA reads as TGCAGTGCCGCCAGGGGGCTTGAGACCCAGTACTTC. Translation gives CSAARGLETQYF.

This chain joins TRBV7-2 and TRBJ1-4, with 7 bases that match TRBD1. The germline V gene has CDR1 SGHTA and CDR2 FQGNSA. Germline trimming cut 6 bases from V and 8 bases from J; bases unmatched to any gene: 18. The CDR3 has 17 residues. The chain's CDR3 is CASSLRQGGFIGEKLFF. Written as DNA, the CDR3 is TGTGCCAGCAGTTTACGACAGGGCGGATTTATAGGGGAAAAACTGTTTTTT.

V is TRBV10-3 and J is TRBJ2-5, with 7 bases that match TRBD2. The CDR3 has 13 residues. With 8 bases clipped from V and 1 base from J, the junction kept 4 bases outside the gene matches. Germline assignment: CDR1 ENHRY and CDR2 SYGVKD. CDR3 sequence (DNA): TGTGCCATCGGGGAGGGATCCCAAGAGACCCAGTACTTC. Translating gives CAIGEGSQETQYF.

Only a few counts were recorded for this clonotype. The chain is built from TRBV20-1 and TRBJ1-6; unclear D gene. V dropped 0 bases and J dropped 7 bases, with 7 bases sitting between them. The CDR3 covers 13 residues. CDR1 is DFQATT and CDR2 is SNEGSKA in the germline V gene (reference sequence). The DNA for the CDR3 is TGCAGTGCTAGAGATCTCGGGAATTCACCCCTCCACTTT. Protein: CSARDLGNSPLHF.

V is TRBV7-2 and J is TRBJ2-5; a weak D match, TRBD1 (6 bases). The V end lost 5 bases, the J end lost 5 bases, and 18 bases lay between the germline ends. The germline gives CDR1 SGHTA, CDR2 FQGNSA. This CDR3 has 15 amino acids. CDR3 nucleotides: TGTGCCAGCAGCCCCTGGGACATAACGGGGGAGACCCAGTACTTC. The encoded protein is CASSPWDITGETQYF.

The chain joins TRBV12-3 or TRBV12-4 to TRBJ2-2; no definite D call. This CDR3 spans 14 amino acids. V lost 1 base, J lost 6 bases, and 9 bases lay in between. For the CDR3, the DNA is TGTGCCAGCAGTTTAGAAAGGGATCCCGGGGAGCTGTTTTTT. Translated, it gives CASSLERDPGELFF.

The chain joins TRBV12-3 or TRBV12-4 to TRBJ2-1, with D perhaps TRBD2 (6 bases). Trimming shortened V by 2 bases and J by 5 bases, and 13 bases separated the two germline ends. The CDR3 spans 15 residues. The CDR3 is CASSLRGYLDNEQFF. In DNA, the CDR3 is TGTGCCAGCAGTTTACGGGGGTATCTGGACAATGAGCAGTTCTTC.

The chain employs TRBV7-8 and TRBJ1-4; 7 positions agree with TRBD1. The CDR3 consists of 15 residues. J was trimmed by 8 bases and V by 2 bases; bases with no gene match: 8. Looked up from germline, CDR1 is SGHVS and CDR2 is FQNEAQ. In DNA, the CDR3 is TGTGCCAGCAGCTTATATTCCAGGGGGAAGGAAAAACTGTTTTTT. It specifies CASSLYSRGKEKLFF. Full variable domain (rest looked up from reference TRBV7-8 and TRBJ1-4): GAGVSQSPRYKVAKRGQDVALRCDPISGHVSLFWYQQALGQGPEFLTYFQNEAQLDKSGLPSDRFFAERPEGSVSTLKIQRTQQEDSAVYLCASSLYSRGKEKLFFGSGTQLSVL.

Many counts were recorded for this clonotype. This rearrangement joins TRBV4-2 to TRBJ2-5; D not certain. Trimming stripped 1 base from V and 3 bases from J, with 6 bases between. The CDR3 runs to 13 residues. Germline CDR1 LGHNA, CDR2 YNFKEQ. The CDR3 nucleotides are TGTGCCAGCAGCCAAGGCTGGGAAGAGACCCAGTACTTC. As protein: CASSQGWEETQYF.

This chain joins TRBV20-1 and TRBJ2-2; D possibly corresponds to TRBD2 (5 bases). This CDR3 has 14 amino acids. CDR1 and CDR2 from the germline V gene are DFQATT and SNEGSKA (reference sequence). The V and J ends lost 5 bases and 2 bases respectively, with 12 bases between them. The CDR3 DNA reads TGCAGTGCTTATGAAGGGAGTAACACCGGGGAGCTGTTTTTT. Protein sequence: CSAYEGSNTGELFF.

The genes are TRBV24-1 and TRBJ2-5, with a weak D call TRBD2 (5 bases). The CDR3 contains 14 residues. V was clipped by 6 bases and J by 5 bases, with 15 bases between them. Germline V CDR1 and CDR2: KGHDR, SFDVKD. Written as DNA, the CDR3 is TGTGCCACCAGTCGGGGTGACGGGCCGGAGACCCAGTACTTC. Encoded protein: CATSRGDGPETQYF.

This clonotype was seen a handful of times. The gene calls are TRBV12-3 or TRBV12-4 and TRBJ2-5, with TRBD2 matching 8 bases. There are 16 residues in the CDR3. J gave up 4 bases and V 3 bases, and 10 bases lay outside the gene matches. DNA of the CDR3: TGTGCCAGCAGTTTTCCTAGCGGGTTCACCACAGAGACCCAGTACTTC. It encodes CASSFPSGFTTETQYF.

This clonotype was observed a few times. The chain has TRBV28 and TRBJ2-1; TRBD2 might be the D (6 bases). The CDR3 extends over 14 amino acids. V was cut by 3 bases and J by 7 bases, with 13 bases left in between. The germline V gene encodes CDR1 MDHEN and CDR2 SYDVKM. The chain's CDR3 is CASSLFLGGNEQFF. The CDR3 DNA reads TGTGCCAGCAGTTTGTTTCTAGGAGGGAATGAGCAGTTCTTC.

The rearrangement links TRBV11-1 to TRBJ2-5; 11 bases are a match to TRBD2. The J call is uncertain, as TRBJ2-7 better fits the DNA end. Germline CDR1 and CDR2: SGHAT and FQDESV (reference sequence). CDR3 length equals 20 residues. Here the CDR3 reads CASSLFRRGLAGGPGYEQYF. The CDR3 DNA reads TGTGCCAGCAGCTTATTTCGGCGGGGGCTAGCGGGAGGCCCAGGTTACGAGCAGTACTTC.

The sample holds a few counts of this clonotype. J is TRBJ2-2 and V is TRBV29-1; the D gene is possibly TRBD1 (5 bases). The CDR3 loop spans 13 amino acids. The V gene's germline CDR1 is SQVTM and CDR2 ANQGSEA. The germline V and J ends were trimmed by 7 bases and 1 base, with 10 bases remaining between them. The CDR3 loop is CSATEMNTGELFF. CDR3 bases: TGCAGCGCGACAGAGATGAACACCGGGGAGCTGTTTTTT.

This clonotype has just a few counts. This chain uses TRBV6-2 or TRBV6-3 with TRBJ2-7, with D perhaps matching TRBD2 (5 bases). Germline V gene sequence: CDR1 MNHEY, CDR2 SVGEGT. V was trimmed by 1 base and J by 5 bases, leaving 9 bases between them. The CDR3 has 13 residues. Written as DNA, the CDR3 is TGTGCCAGCAGTTACTTGGCGAGGGACGAGCAGTACTTC. Translated, it gives CASSYLARDEQYF.

CDR3 residues: CSVGMVLGEAFF. In DNA, the CDR3 is TGCAGCGTTGGAATGGTGTTGGGAGAAGCTTTCTTT. The gene calls are TRBV29-1 and TRBJ1-1; D ambiguous. In germline, CDR1 is SQVTM, CDR2 ANQGSEA. This CDR3 has 12 amino acids. The V and J ends lost 4 bases and 8 bases respectively, with 14 bases between them. Variable domain in full (rest from reference TRBV29-1 and TRBJ1-1): SAVISQKPSRDICQRGTSLTIQCQVDSQVTMMFWYRQQPGQSLTLIATANQGSEATYESGFVIDKFPISRPNLTFSTLTVSNMSPEDSSIYLCSVGMVLGEAFFGQGTRLTVV.

The sample holds a few counts of this clonotype. This sequence joins TRBV29-1 and TRBJ2-1; 7 nucleotides line up with TRBD1. The CDR3 sequence is 15 residues long. Germline assignment: CDR1 SQVTM and CDR2 ANQGSEA. With 6 bases clipped from V and 6 bases from J, the junction kept 14 bases outside the gene matches. The CDR3 nucleotides are TGCAGCGTGGCGCGAGGCGGACAGGAGCCCAATGAGCAGTTCTTC. Amino acids: CSVARGGQEPNEQFF.

V and J are TRBV29-1 and TRBJ2-5; TRBD2 agrees at 7 bases. Germline assignment: CDR1 SQVTM and CDR2 ANQGSEA. The CDR3 length is 15 residues. V trimming: 6 bases; J trimming: 1 base; junction bases outside the gene matches: 11. The CDR3 coding sequence is TGCAGCGTACTGGGGTGGGGGACTACCCAAGAGACCCAGTACTTC. Translating gives CSVLGWGTTQETQYF.

This clonotype occurred a few times. The chain has TRBV7-3 and TRBJ2-3; unclear D gene. Trimming cost V 2 bases and J 5 bases, with 8 bases left between them. Germline V gene lookup returns CDR1 SGHTA and CDR2 FQGTGA. The CDR3 has 13 amino acids. The CDR3 here is CASSLDLLDTQYF. The CDR3 DNA reads as TGTGCCAGCAGCTTAGACTTGTTAGATACGCAGTATTTT.

V is TRBV7-2 and J is TRBJ2-7, with D tentatively TRBD1 (6 bases). CDR3 length equals 14 residues. V was clipped by 6 bases and J by 2 bases, with 14 bases between them. CDR1 and CDR2 (germline): SGHTA, FQGNSA. CDR3 region: CASSRPGHPYEQYF. The CDR3 coding sequence is TGTGCCAGCAGTCGTCCGGGACACCCCTACGAGCAGTACTTC.

The rearrangement links TRBV6-5 to TRBJ2-7; D gene uncertain. V dropped 5 bases and J dropped 3 bases, with 17 bases sitting between them. CDR1 and CDR2 (germline): MNHEY, SVGAGI. This CDR3 region has 15 residues. The CDR3 DNA sequence: TGTGCCAGCAGTCCTTGGATTATCGGCCACTACGAGCAGTACTTC. Translated: CASSPWIIGHYEQYF.

The chain recombines TRBV6-5 with TRBJ1-1; unclear D gene. CDR1 is MNHEY, CDR2 SVGAGI, per germline. V was trimmed by 0 bases and J by 1 base, leaving 9 bases between them. CDR3 length: 15 amino acids. CDR3 residues: CASSYSTFGNTEAFF. CDR3 DNA sequence: TGTGCCAGCAGTTACTCGACATTCGGGAACACTGAAGCTTTCTTT.

This clonotype showed up just a few times. The chain couples TRBV10-3 to TRBJ2-3; 10 bases match TRBD2. The V gene end was trimmed by 9 bases and the J gene end by 1 base; junction bases not matched to a gene: 4. The germline CDR1 and CDR2 sequences are ENHRY and SYGVKD. The CDR3 runs 14 residues. The CDR3 sequence is CAIRTSGGTDTQYF. The DNA of the CDR3 is TGTGCCATTCGGACTAGCGGTGGCACAGATACGCAGTATTTT.

This clonotype was counted only a few times. The V call is TRBV6-1, the J call TRBJ2-7; D not certain. This CDR3 comprises 13 residues. Trimming took 7 bases from V and 1 from J, leaving 11 bases between them. Germline-derived CDR1 and CDR2 are MNHNS and SASEGT. CDR3 coding DNA: TGTGCCAGCACTACCCCTGCTTCCTACGAGCAGTACTTC. It codes for CASTTPASYEQYF.

V is TRBV12-3 or TRBV12-4 and J is TRBJ2-1; 7 bases match TRBD2. The DNA matches TRBJ2-7 better at its end, which makes the J call doubtful. CDR3 length: 12 residues. The CDR3 loop is CASSHIAGQQYF. CDR3 coding DNA: TGTGCCAGCAGTCACATAGCGGGCCAGCAGTACTTC.

This clonotype was detected only a few times. The chain employs TRBV3-1 and TRBJ2-5; possibly TRBD2 for D (6 bases). The V end was cut by 5 bases, the J end by 2 bases, with 24 bases between. The CDR3 is 18 residues long. The germline V gene has CDR1 LGHDT and CDR2 YNNKEL (reference sequence). The CDR3 DNA reads TGTGCCAGCAGCTGGGTAGCGGTTAAGTGGTCGTGGCAAGAGACCCAGTACTTC. Its translation is CASSWVAVKWSWQETQYF.

The gene calls are TRBV3-1 and TRBJ1-1, with D hard to call. Trimming shortened V by 1 base and J by 4 bases, and 13 bases separated the two germline ends. The CDR3 is 15 residues long. CDR1 is LGHDT, CDR2 YNNKEL, per germline (reference sequence). CDR3 nucleotides: TGTGCCAGCAGCCAAGTCGACGCGGGAAGCACTGAAGCTTTCTTT. Its translation is CASSQVDAGSTEAFF.